The present entry profiles one T cell receptor (beta chain) with its context. As yet, its antigen is unknown. cDNA synthesis used the whole RNA isolate, giving expressed TCRB sequences. Method: immunoSEQ multiplex PCR; TCRdb's copy keeps in-frame clones and lacks some. Of more than 100,000 clones in the sample, approximately 16% are singletons; the top ten hold approximately 2.2%. There are 17 residues in the CDR3. Stem cell-like memory, regulatory, central memory and naive CD4+ cells were sorted via CD45RO/CCR7/CD25/CD127/CD95/CD27. The data were taken from a study of beta chain features in type 1 diabetes. Study details: In age, gender and cell yields, patients were similar to healthy donors.

Points from the study as a whole: When Type 1 diabetes patients were examined, their TCRB CDR3s proved moderately but significantly shorter in all four CD4+ subsets. cDNA-based sequencing might over-represent cells highly expressing TCR.

The rearrangement links TRBV21-1 to TRBJ2-1; TRBD2, the table's D call, lacks a check against the DNA. TRBV21-1 is classified as a pseudogene. The TCR originated in a man aged 25-45 years with type 1 diabetes. The sequenced sample consisted of central memory CD4+ T cells from blood. CDR3 sequence (DNA): TGTGCCAGCAGAAGTGAGATAGCTACACCATCCGACAATGAGCAGTTCTTC. It is translated as CASRSEIATPSDNEQFF.